This passage covers 23 T cell receptor beta chains from one sample sequenced in a study of T cell responses to AZD1222 COVID-19 vaccine. Libraries were prepared by immunoSEQ multiplex PCR; TCRdb keeps only in-frame clonotypes and omits some of them. The sample includes approximately 100,000 clones, around 87% of them seen just once. Sequencing was performed on peripheral blood, taken on day 0 of AZD1222 vaccination. These receptors all come from an adult in good health.

The chain recombines TRBV7-2 with TRBJ2-5, with D maybe TRBD2 (6 bases). CDR1 and CDR2 (germline): SGHTA, FQGNSA. The CDR3 sequence is 14 residues long. V was shortened by 6 bases and J by 2 bases, with 13 bases between the two germline ends. CDR3 DNA sequence: TGTGCCAGCAGTCGCGGGGCGGGTCAAGAGACCCAGTACTTC. Translating it yields CASSRGAGQETQYF.

The chain combines TRBV3-1 (or the pseudogene TRBV3-2) with TRBJ2-7; tentatively, D is TRBD1 (6 bases). The CDR3 has 12 residues. V was trimmed by 3 bases and J by 5 bases, leaving 8 bases between them. Germline V gene sequence: CDR1 LGHDT, CDR2 YNNKEL (reference sequence). The CDR3 protein is CASSQGADEQYF. CDR3 DNA sequence: TGTGCCAGCAGCCAGGGGGCAGACGAGCAGTACTTC.

In regard to this clone: An end of the junction differs from the germline gene, which may be a read error. This chain joins TRBV27 and TRBJ2-1; 10 nucleotides match TRBD2. The length of the CDR3 is 16 residues. Germline V gene data show CDR1 as MNHEY and CDR2 as SMNVEV (reference sequence). This chain's CDR3 is CASSLSSGSWAGEQFF. For the CDR3, the DNA is TGTGCCAGCAGTCTATCTAGCGGGAGTTGGGCGGGCGAGCAGTTCTTC.

The rearrangement uses TRBV28 and TRBJ1-2; D unresolved. There are 12 residues in the CDR3. CDR1 is MDHEN, CDR2 SYDVKM, per germline. With 3 bases removed from V and 4 bases from J, the gap between germline ends came to 6 bases. The CDR3 coding sequence is TGTGCCAGCAGTTTCACTATCTATGGCTACACCTTC. Its protein is CASSFTIYGYTF.

The CDR3, as DNA: TGTGCCAGCAGTGAACACAGGGGTGGGCCTGGAAACACCATATATTTT. Amino acid sequence: CASSEHRGGPGNTIYF. V and J are TRBV6-1 and TRBJ1-3; 7 nucleotides align to TRBD1. V shed 2 bases, J shed 2 bases, and the junction held 6 bases outside the gene matches. CDR1 and CDR2 (germline): MNHNS, SASEGT. The CDR3 is 16 residues long.

CDR3: CASSLGFRGETQYF. The CDR3, as DNA: TGTGCCAGCAGCCTCGGATTTAGAGGGGAGACCCAGTACTTC. The chain carries TRBV7-2 and TRBJ2-5; a weak D match, TRBD2 (5 bases). This CDR3 spans 14 amino acids. The ends were cut back, 5 bases at V and 5 bases at J, with 15 bases in the middle. Per germline, CDR1 SGHTA and CDR2 FQGNSA.

The chain is built from TRBV19 and TRBJ1-5, with a possible D match to TRBD1 (6 bases). CDR1 and CDR2 from the germline V gene are LNHDA and SQIVND (reference sequence). V was clipped by 5 bases and J by 0 bases, with 14 bases between them. This CDR3 comprises 16 residues. In nucleotides, the CDR3 is TGTGCCAGTAGTCCAATCGGGGGCACTAGCAATCAGCCCCAGCATTTT. This encodes CASSPIGGTSNQPQHF.

V usage is TRBV5-1 and J usage is TRBJ2-7, with 8 bases that match TRBD1. Losses at the gene ends were 5 bases for V and 2 bases for J; bases not matched to a gene: 6. The length of the CDR3 is 14 residues. The germline CDR1 and CDR2 sequences are SGHRS and YFSETQ. CDR3 sequence reads: CASRPGQEAYEQYF. CDR3 in DNA: TGCGCCAGCAGACCGGGACAGGAGGCCTACGAGCAGTACTTC.

This chain connects TRBV3-1 (or the pseudogene TRBV3-2) to TRBJ2-7; tentatively, D is TRBD1 (6 bases). CDR1 and CDR2 from the germline V gene are LGHDT and YNNKEL (reference sequence). The CDR3 length is 13 residues. Trimming stripped 1 base from V and 2 bases from J, with 6 bases between. The CDR3 bases are TGTGCCAGCAGCCAAGGGGACACCTACGAGCAGTACTTC. Amino acid sequence: CASSQGDTYEQYF.

V and J are TRBV11-1 and TRBJ2-2; D possibly corresponds to TRBD2 (5 bases). The V end lost 1 base, the J end lost 7 bases, and 10 bases lay between the germline ends. CDR3 length: 14 amino acids. Germline lookup yields CDR1 SGHAT and CDR2 FQDESV (reference sequence). The CDR3 coding sequence is TGTGCCAGCAGCTTAGTCCCACTAGGCGGGGAGCTGTTTTTT. As protein: CASSLVPLGGELFF.

The gene calls are TRBV4-3 and TRBJ2-1, with 15 nucleotides matching TRBD2. V dropped 4 bases and J dropped 10; count of bases not matched to a gene: 5. Germline CDR1 reads LGHNA; CDR2 reads YSLEER. This CDR3 comprises 15 residues. The CDR3 DNA reads TGCGCCAGCAGCCCTGGGACTAGCGGGAGGAGCGAGCAGTTCTTC. This sequence encodes CASSPGTSGRSEQFF.

The chain recombines TRBV27 with TRBJ2-5; 8 nucleotides align to TRBD2. The V and J ends lost 3 bases and 5 bases, in that order; junction bases with no gene match: 5. Germline V gene data show CDR1 as MNHEY and CDR2 as SMNVEV (reference sequence). There are 14 residues in the CDR3. The CDR3 sequence is CASSFRTSIETQYF. CDR3 sequence (DNA): TGTGCCAGCAGTTTTAGGACTAGCATCGAGACCCAGTACTTC.

V and J are TRBV19 and TRBJ2-3; possible D gene TRBD1, 6 bases. Germline CDR1 reads LNHDA; CDR2 reads SQIVND (reference sequence). The CDR3 runs to 14 residues. Trimming left V 1 base short and J 2 bases short, with 7 bases between. The CDR3 nucleotides read TGTGCCAGTAGTATAGGACAGGTCACAGATACGCAGTATTTT. Translated, it gives CASSIGQVTDTQYF. The full variable domain, completed using reference TRBV19 and TRBJ2-3, is DGGITQSPKYLFRKEGQNVTLSCEQNLNHDAMYWYRQDPGQGLRLIYYSQIVNDFQKGDIAEGYSVSREKKESFPLTVTSAQKNPTAFYLCASSIGQVTDTQYFGPGTRLTVL.

The chain has TRBV29-1 and TRBJ1-2, with D possibly TRBD1 on 6 matching bases. The V end was cut by 3 bases, the J end by 7 bases, with 15 bases between. The CDR3 is 13 amino acids. Germline CDR1 reads SQVTM; CDR2 reads ANQGSEA. The CDR3: CSVDGQTWGGYTF. The DNA for the CDR3 is TGCAGCGTTGATGGACAGACCTGGGGTGGCTACACCTTC.

In its sample, this clone was seen once. The chain carries TRBV28 and TRBJ2-7; D is perhaps TRBD1 (6 bases). V was cut by 5 bases and J by 3 bases, with 14 bases left in between. Germline V CDR1 and CDR2: MDHEN, SYDVKM. This CDR3 has 14 residues. The CDR3 is CASSLEQGIYEQYF. The CDR3 nucleotides are TGTGCCAGCAGTCTGGAGCAGGGGATCTACGAGCAGTACTTC.

The chain couples TRBV9 to TRBJ1-3, with 7 bases lining up with TRBD1. V dropped 4 bases and J dropped 4; count of bases not matched to a gene: 11. CDR3 length equals 16 residues. Germline V lookup: CDR1 SGDLS, CDR2 YYNGEE. CDR3 DNA: TGTGCCAGCAGCCCACAGAGCACAGGGGTGGGAAACACCATATATTTT. It encodes CASSPQSTGVGNTIYF.

The chain links TRBV2 to TRBJ1-5; D is uncertain. Germline assignment: CDR1 SNHLY and CDR2 FYNNEI. With 8 bases removed from V and 2 bases from J, the gap between germline ends came to 13 bases. The CDR3 is 14 amino acids. The CDR3 region is CASRGDVGNQPQHF. CDR3 bases: TGTGCCAGCCGGGGTGACGTTGGCAATCAGCCCCAGCATTTT.

The chain links TRBV27 to TRBJ1-6; D remains ambiguous. Germline assignment: CDR1 MNHEY and CDR2 SMNVEV (reference sequence). Trimming took off 3 bases at V and 9 bases at J, with 15 bases between the two ends. This CDR3 contains 15 residues. The CDR3 bases are TGTGCCAGCAGTTTGGAGGGTAGGGAAAGTTCACCCCTCCACTTT. Its translation: CASSLEGRESSPLHF.

This clone was seen just once. The chain uses TRBV3-1 (or the pseudogene TRBV3-2) and TRBJ2-7; D perhaps matches TRBD1 (5 bases). Germline V gene lookup returns CDR1 LGHDT and CDR2 YNNKEL (reference sequence). This CDR3 comprises 12 residues. V was trimmed by 3 bases and J by 6 bases, leaving 9 bases between them. CDR3 sequence reads: CASSQLTGEQYF. In DNA, the CDR3 is TGTGCCAGCAGCCAGCTAACAGGCGAGCAGTACTTC.

This clone came up once. The chain links TRBV30 to TRBJ1-2, with D hard to call. CDR1 is GTSNPN and CDR2 is SVGIG in the germline V gene (reference sequence). The CDR3 loop spans 13 amino acids. Between the trimmed V and J ends, which lost 0 bases and 4 bases, there was a span of 9 bases. The CDR3 DNA reads as TGTGCCTGGAGTGTAAACACTTTCTATGGCTACACCTTC. Its protein product is CAWSVNTFYGYTF.

This chain uses TRBV27 with TRBJ1-5; no firm D call. Germline values: CDR1 MNHEY, CDR2 SMNVEV (reference sequence). With 3 bases removed from V and 0 bases from J, the gap between germline ends came to 9 bases. The CDR3 totals 15 residues. DNA for the CDR3: TGTGCCAGCAGTTTGGCCCCCCATAGCAATCAGCCCCAGCATTTT. Its protein is CASSLAPHSNQPQHF.

The rearrangement links TRBV5-6 to TRBJ2-6, with TRBD2 matching 9 bases. The CDR3 consists of 19 residues. In germline, CDR1 is SGHDT, CDR2 YYEEEE. The V segment lost 3 bases and the J segment 0 bases; nucleotides outside the gene matches: 10. CDR3: CASSSIRLAVYSGANVLTF. In DNA, the CDR3 is TGTGCCAGCAGCTCCATCAGACTAGCGGTTTACTCTGGGGCCAACGTCCTGACTTTC.

The CDR3 nucleotides are TGTGCCAGCAGGGGACAGGTGGGCGGGGAGACCCAGTACTTC. Amino acids: CASRGQVGGETQYF. The chain recombines TRBV28 with TRBJ2-5; the match to TRBD1 covers 8 bases. The junction had 8 bases not matched to a gene; V was cut back by 6 bases and J by 5 bases. CDR3 length: 14 amino acids. Germline V lookup: CDR1 MDHEN, CDR2 SYDVKM.